A single sample is the source of the 15 T cell receptor beta chains below, sequenced in a study of cytomegalovirus exposure and HLA in healthy donors. This table comes from immunoSEQ multiplex PCR, and its TCRdb copy is limited to in-frame clones, with some not included. The profile shows roughly 310,000 clones, nearly 90% of them singletons. Material: PBMCs. All receptors derive from a man aged 25 to 40 in good health and CMV-seronegative.

V gene TRBV5-1 combines with J gene TRBJ1-3, with D perhaps TRBD1 (5 bases). The CDR3 contains 15 residues. With 0 bases removed from V and 1 base from J, the gap between germline ends came to 8 bases. Germline loops: CDR1 SGHRS, CDR2 YFSETQ. The CDR3 reads CASSLEGTSGNTIYF. For the CDR3, the DNA is TGCGCCAGCAGCTTGGAGGGGACTTCTGGAAACACCATATATTTT.

The chain uses TRBV6-1 and TRBJ1-5, with 9 bases that match TRBD1. The trim removed 6 bases at V and 7 bases at J, leaving 4 bases unmatched. The CDR3 covers 13 residues. Germline V gene lookup returns CDR1 MNHNS and CDR2 SASEGT. In DNA, the CDR3 is TGTGCCAGCAGGGACAGGGGACAACAGCCCCAGCATTTT. Its protein product is CASRDRGQQPQHF.

CDR3 sequence (DNA): TGTGCCAGCAGCTTTATGGGGGGGGCCACAGATACGCAGTATTTT. It is translated as CASSFMGGATDTQYF. The chain has TRBV11-2 and TRBJ2-3; a possible D gene is TRBD2 (7 bases). CDR1 and CDR2 (germline): SGHAT, FQNNGV. This CDR3 is 15 amino acids long. V shed 3 bases and J shed 2 bases, with 12 bases lying between them.

This chain uses TRBV6-5 with TRBJ1-1; possibly TRBD1 for D (5 bases). V dropped 2 bases and J dropped 1 base, with 8 bases sitting between them. Germline V gene data show CDR1 as MNHEY and CDR2 as SVGAGI. This CDR3 has 14 residues. The CDR3 region is CASSYRTGNTEAFF. In DNA, the CDR3 is TGTGCCAGCAGTTACCGCACAGGGAACACTGAAGCTTTCTTT.

This clone appeared a single time. This rearrangement joins TRBV4-1 to TRBJ2-1, with 12 bases aligning to TRBD2. V lost 0 bases to trimming and J lost 0 bases; unmatched junction nucleotides: 6. Germline CDR1 is MGHRA and CDR2 is YSYEKL. The CDR3 contains 19 residues. CDR3 in amino acids: CASSQDPRLAGASYNEQFF. CDR3 bases: TGCGCCAGCAGCCAAGATCCCCGACTAGCGGGGGCCTCCTACAATGAGCAGTTCTTC.

This chain links TRBV6-5 with TRBJ1-4, with 9 bases that match TRBD1. Per the germline V gene, CDR1 is MNHEY and CDR2 is SVGAGI. J was trimmed by 7 bases and V by 1 base; bases with no gene match: 4. This CDR3 region has 15 residues. The CDR3 protein is CASSYYGTGTEKLFF. CDR3 DNA: TGTGCCAGCAGTTACTACGGGACAGGGACTGAAAAACTGTTTTTT.

This chain joins TRBV6-6 and TRBJ2-2; 12 positions match TRBD2. Germline CDR1 MNHNY, CDR2 SVGAGI (reference sequence). The CDR3 totals 16 residues. V lost 2 bases to trimming and J lost 4 bases; unmatched junction nucleotides: 2. CDR3 nucleotides: TGTGCCAGCAGTTACGAGACTAGCGGGGGCACCGGGGAGCTGTTTTTT. Translated: CASSYETSGGTGELFF.

The V gene is TRBV19, the J gene TRBJ2-5; 7 bases are a match to TRBD1. The CDR3 extends over 13 amino acids. Germline V gene lookup returns CDR1 LNHDA and CDR2 SQIVND (reference sequence). V gave up 6 bases and J gave up 5 bases; unmatched junction bases: 6. The CDR3: CASSYDREETQYF. The DNA of the CDR3 is TGTGCCAGTAGCTACGACAGGGAGGAGACCCAGTACTTC.

The chain has TRBV7-2 and TRBJ2-1; no clear D gene. This CDR3 is built from 13 residues. The V end lost 2 bases, the J end lost 6 bases, and 8 bases lay between the germline ends. Germline CDR1 reads SGHTA; CDR2 reads FQGNSA. CDR3 sequence: CASSLFVSNEQFF. CDR3 DNA: TGTGCCAGCAGCTTATTTGTGAGCAATGAGCAGTTCTTC.

The chain joins TRBV18 to TRBJ2-1; TRBD1 matches at 9 bases. The ends lost 4 bases at V and 5 bases at J; junction bases unmatched: 12. The CDR3 sequence is 17 residues long. The germline gives CDR1 KGHSH, CDR2 LQKENI. The CDR3: CASSLTRDRDRDNEQFF. In nucleotides, the CDR3 is TGTGCCAGCTCACTAACACGGGACAGGGATCGGGACAATGAGCAGTTCTTC.

The V call is TRBV19, the J call TRBJ1-2; TRBD1 aligns across 9 bases. The CDR3 covers 13 residues. Germline CDR1 and CDR2: LNHDA and SQIVND (reference sequence). V shed 3 bases, J shed 14 bases, and the junction held 10 bases outside the gene matches. The CDR3 region is CASSMVQGARGTF. The CDR3 DNA is TGTGCCAGTAGTATGGTACAGGGGGCCCGCGGGACCTTC.

CDR3 sequence reads: CASSSQGAGYTF. The CDR3 nucleotides are TGTGCCAGCAGTTCACAGGGGGCGGGCTACACCTTC. V usage is TRBV5-5 and J usage is TRBJ1-2; TRBD1 matches at 9 bases. This CDR3 region has 12 residues. Trimming cost V 5 bases and J 8 bases; bases outside gene matches: 4. CDR1 and CDR2 from the germline V gene are SGHKS and YYEKEE (reference sequence).

CDR3 sequence reads: CASSLALGQATKLFF. In DNA, the CDR3 is TGTGCCAGCAGCTTAGCCCTCGGACAGGCGACGAAACTGTTTTTT. The V call is TRBV5-5, the J call TRBJ1-4, with 7 bases lining up with TRBD1. V shed 2 bases, J shed 11 bases, and the junction held 12 bases outside the gene matches. Germline V gene lookup returns CDR1 SGHKS and CDR2 YYEKEE (reference sequence). This CDR3 contains 15 residues. Full variable domain (rest looked up from reference TRBV5-5 and TRBJ1-4): DAGVTQSPTHLIKTRGQQVTLRCSPISGHKSVSWYQQVLGQGPQFIFQYYEKEERGRGNFPDRFSARQFPNYSSELNVNALLLGDSALYLCASSLALGQATKLFFGSGTQLSVL.

The rearrangement uses TRBV6-1 and TRBJ1-2; 7 positions agree with TRBD1. The CDR3 extends over 14 amino acids. The V gene end was trimmed by 3 bases and the J gene end by 3 bases; junction bases not matched to a gene: 4. Germline V gene sequence: CDR1 MNHNS, CDR2 SASEGT. In nucleotides, the CDR3 is TGTGCCAGCAGTGACCCAGGGGGTCACTATGGCTACACCTTC. Its protein is CASSDPGGHYGYTF.

The gene calls are TRBV4-3 and TRBJ1-4; 7 bases match TRBD1. With 4 bases clipped from V and 3 bases from J, the junction kept 5 bases outside the gene matches. CDR1 LGHNA and CDR2 YSLEER come from the germline V gene. The CDR3 is made up of 15 amino acids. The CDR3 DNA is TGCGCCAGCAGCCGCCTGACAGGGCCTAATGAAAAACTGTTTTTT. As protein: CASSRLTGPNEKLFF.